One sample yielded the 30 T cell receptor beta chains listed below, sequenced in a study of patients and donors after allogeneic stem cell transplantation. TCRdb analysed the RT-PCR reads with MiXCR anew, one entry per CDR3 protein. This sample has about 960,000 distinct CDR3 sequences, with around 17% found just once. Sequencing was performed on blood, either unsorted or a sorted T cell fraction (not recorded which). The receptors here all came from a human donor who was either an allogeneic HSCT recipient or a stem cell or donor lymphocyte infusion donor (not recorded which). It is not recorded whose cells these are; they may come from a transplant donor.

This clonotype appeared a few times. The chain links TRBV21-1 to TRBJ1-2. TRBV21-1 constitutes a pseudogene. The CDR3 length is 15 residues. CDR3 sequence (DNA): TGTGCCAGCAGCAGGGGACGGGACTTAGGGTATGGCTACACCTTC. Translation: CASSRGRDLGYGYTF.

There are a few counts of this clonotype. V usage is TRBV20-1 and J usage is TRBJ1-3; maybe TRBD1 (6 bases). Germline CDR1 reads DFQATT; CDR2 reads SNEGSKA (reference sequence). The germline V and J ends were trimmed by 3 bases and 0 bases, with 15 bases remaining between them. The CDR3 spans 16 residues. CDR3 region: CSARSRGGVSGNTIYF. CDR3 DNA: TGCAGTGCTAGGTCTAGGGGGGGAGTCTCTGGAAACACCATATATTTT.

V usage is TRBV29-1 and J usage is TRBJ2-3; D might be TRBD2 (7 bases). Trimming removed 4 bases from V and 5 bases from J, with 13 bases in between. CDR1 and CDR2 from the germline V gene are SQVTM and ANQGSEA. This CDR3 has 13 amino acids. CDR3 nucleotides: TGCAGCGTTGTGGGGGGGCTCGGAGATACGCAGTATTTT. Translating gives CSVVGGLGDTQYF.

The CDR3 protein is CASSREAGPLPHEQYF. The CDR3 DNA follows: TGTGCCAGCAGCCGGGAAGCGGGACCCCTTCCCCACGAGCAGTACTTC. The chain uses TRBV28 and TRBJ2-7; TRBD2 agrees at 7 bases. Germline trimming cut 6 bases from V and 5 bases from J; bases unmatched to any gene: 16. The CDR3 is made up of 16 amino acids. CDR1 MDHEN and CDR2 SYDVKM come from the germline V gene.

The V gene is TRBV21-1, the J gene TRBJ1-5; the table calls TRBD1, which could not be checked here. TRBV21-1 is a known pseudogene. This CDR3 is 18 amino acids long. CDR3 nucleotide sequence: TGTGCCAGCAGCAAGGTGGTCGCGGGGCAGGCTAGCAATCAGCCCCAGCATTTT. This sequence encodes CASSKVVAGQASNQPQHF.

There are a few counts of this clonotype. Here the CDR3 reads CASSYHSTQGETDTQYF. CDR3 sequence (DNA): TGTGCCAGCAGCTATCATTCGACCCAAGGAGAAACAGATACGCAGTATTTT. The V call is TRBV14, the J call TRBJ2-3; D unresolved. Trimming left V 5 bases short and J 3 bases short, with 21 bases between. Germline V gene data show CDR1 as SGHDN and CDR2 as FVKESK. This CDR3 is 17 amino acids long.

Only a few counts were recorded for this clonotype. The rearrangement links TRBV10-3 to TRBJ1-5; no reliable D call. CDR1 ENHRY and CDR2 SYGVKD come from the germline V gene. The CDR3 runs 10 residues. V was cut by 10 bases and J by 5 bases, with 6 bases left in between. In nucleotides, the CDR3 is TGTGCCAACCAGTATCAGCCCCAGCATTTT. Protein product: CANQYQPQHF.

V is TRBV2 and J is TRBJ2-7, with a weak D call TRBD2 (6 bases). The germline V and J ends were trimmed by 6 bases and 4 bases, with 16 bases remaining between them. The CDR3 loop spans 14 amino acids. Per the germline V gene, CDR1 is SNHLY and CDR2 is FYNNEI. The CDR3 DNA reads as TGTGCCAGCAGGGAGGGGACTTTTAAATACGAGCAGTACTTC. Protein sequence: CASREGTFKYEQYF.

This clonotype has just a few counts. The gene calls are TRBV7-9 and TRBJ2-1, with D possibly being TRBD1 (6 bases). This CDR3 has 16 residues. Per the germline V gene, CDR1 is SEHNR and CDR2 is FQNEAQ (reference sequence). V was pared by 6 bases and J by 6 bases, with 21 bases between. CDR3 protein: CASRGAGSHEGNEQFF. The CDR3 DNA reads as TGTGCCAGCAGGGGGGCCGGGTCCCATGAGGGCAATGAGCAGTTCTTC.

This clonotype has a handful of counts. The chain uses TRBV11-2 and TRBJ2-3; either TRBD1 or TRBD2 may fit D (6 bases each). CDR1 is SGHAT, CDR2 FQNNGV, per germline. The CDR3 sequence is 15 residues long. V was clipped by 5 bases and J by 7 bases, with 19 bases between them. CDR3 coding DNA: TGTGCCAGCAGCCGTTTCAAGGGGGGTCCACATACGCAGTATTTT. Its translation is CASSRFKGGPHTQYF.

The table lists this clonotype with a few counts. V is TRBV9 and J is TRBJ2-2, with a weak D call TRBD2 (6 bases). The germline V and J ends were trimmed by 0 bases and 0 bases, with 12 bases remaining between them. The CDR3 contains 17 residues. CDR1 and CDR2 (germline): SGDLS, YYNGEE. The DNA for the CDR3 is TGTGCCAGCAGCGTAGGTCGGGACTCTCCGAACACCGGGGAGCTGTTTTTT. It is translated as CASSVGRDSPNTGELFF. The full variable domain, rest sourced from reference TRBV9 and TRBJ2-2, is DSGVTQTPKHLITATGQRVTLRCSPRSGDLSVYWYQQSLDQGLQFLIQYYNGEERAKGNILERFSAQQFPDLHSELNLSSLELGDSALYFCASSVGRDSPNTGELFFGEGSRLTVL.

This clonotype was picked up a small number of times. The chain links TRBV7-9 to TRBJ2-7, with D uncertain. This CDR3 comprises 12 residues. The germline V and J ends were trimmed by 5 bases and 4 bases, with 9 bases remaining between them. Per germline, CDR1 SEHNR and CDR2 FQNEAQ (reference sequence). DNA for the CDR3: TGTGCCAGCAGCCCGACGGAGTACGAGCAGTACTTC. Translated: CASSPTEYEQYF.

There are a few counts of this clonotype. The V and J genes are TRBV20-1 and TRBJ2-5; 8 bases agree with TRBD2. V dropped 6 bases and J dropped 5; count of bases not matched to a gene: 11. Germline V lookup: CDR1 DFQATT, CDR2 SNEGSKA (reference sequence). This CDR3 is 14 amino acids long. The CDR3 loop is CSAAGGDRGETQYF. As DNA, the CDR3 is TGCAGTGCCGCCGGGGGGGATCGGGGGGAGACCCAGTACTTC.

V usage is TRBV10-3 and J usage is TRBJ2-5; TRBD2 aligns across 7 bases. The V gene end was trimmed by 10 bases and the J gene end by 0 bases; junction bases not matched to a gene: 5. The CDR3 loop spans 13 amino acids. Germline V gene lookup returns CDR1 ENHRY and CDR2 SYGVKD. CDR3 in amino acids: CASTRGNQETQYF. DNA of the CDR3: TGTGCCAGTACGCGGGGGAACCAAGAGACCCAGTACTTC.

This clonotype was seen more than once but under ten times. V and J are TRBV9 and TRBJ2-3; either TRBD1 or TRBD2 may supply D (5 bases each). This CDR3 spans 15 amino acids. Per the germline V gene, CDR1 is SGDLS and CDR2 is YYNGEE. V lost 1 base and J lost 3, with 12 bases in between. In DNA, the CDR3 is TGTGCCAGCAGCGTAATGGGGGAGCGGACAGATACGCAGTATTTT. Protein: CASSVMGERTDTQYF.

This clonotype was seen at least ten times. This chain connects TRBV6-5 to TRBJ2-6; D remains unclear. The CDR3 consists of 16 residues. Germline CDR1 and CDR2: MNHEY and SVGAGI. V was clipped by 0 bases and J by 0 bases, with 6 bases between them. CDR3 DNA sequence: TGTGCCAGCAGTTACTCGCAGCCCTCTGGGGCCAACGTCCTGACTTTC. This gives the protein CASSYSQPSGANVLTF.

In its sample, this clonotype was seen a few times. The rearrangement uses TRBV15 and TRBJ1-2; 9 bases fit TRBD1. Germline assignment: CDR1 LNHNV and CDR2 YYDKDF (reference sequence). The CDR3 contains 15 residues. V shed 2 bases, J shed 3 bases, and the junction held 4 bases outside the gene matches. CDR3 DNA sequence: TGTGCCACCAGCAGATCACAGGGGGCTCACTATGGCTACACCTTC. This encodes CATSRSQGAHYGYTF.

This clonotype was detected only a few times. The chain recombines TRBV20-1 with TRBJ1-2; perhaps TRBD1 as D (5 bases). Germline CDR1 is DFQATT and CDR2 is SNEGSKA (reference sequence). The CDR3 is made up of 14 amino acids. The ends were cut back, 2 bases at V and 5 bases at J, with 15 bases in the middle. The CDR3, as DNA: TGCAGTGCTAGACAGGGTCGTACACCTTATGGCTACACCTTC. It specifies CSARQGRTPYGYTF.

The chain couples TRBV7-3 to TRBJ2-1; 12 bases are a match to TRBD1. After removal of 0 bases from V and 6 bases from J, the junction contained 3 bases not matched to a gene. Germline V gene data show CDR1 as SGHTA and CDR2 as FQGTGA. The CDR3 consists of 16 residues. The CDR3 coding sequence is TGTGCCAGCAGCTTAACAGGGACAGGGGGCTTCAATGAGCAGTTCTTC. Translation gives CASSLTGTGGFNEQFF. The variable domain in full, with the rest retrieved from reference TRBV7-3 and TRBJ2-1, is GAGVSQTPSNKVTEKGKYVELRCDPISGHTALYWYRQSLGQGPEFLIYFQGTGAADDSGLPNDRFFAVRPEGSVSTLKIQRTERGDSAVYLCASSLTGTGGFNEQFFGPGTRLTVL.

CDR3 residues: CASSVGTPSPKNIQYF. In DNA form, the CDR3 reads TGTGCCAGCTCCGTGGGGACACCTTCCCCCAAAAACATTCAGTACTTC. The chain carries TRBV18 and TRBJ2-4, with D possibly matching TRBD1 (6 bases). V was shortened by 6 bases and J by 2 bases, with 17 bases between the two germline ends. This CDR3 has 16 amino acids. Germline-derived CDR1 and CDR2 are KGHSH and LQKENI.

This chain uses TRBV20-1 with TRBJ2-5; 14 bases align to TRBD2. This CDR3 spans 15 amino acids. Germline loops: CDR1 DFQATT, CDR2 SNEGSKA (reference sequence). The V gene end was trimmed by 3 bases and the J gene end by 5 bases; junction bases not matched to a gene: 5. CDR3 amino acids: CSARGLAGVWETQYF. DNA of the CDR3: TGCAGTGCTAGGGGACTAGCGGGAGTCTGGGAGACCCAGTACTTC.

The chain links TRBV9 to TRBJ1-2, with D unclear. V gave up 6 bases and J gave up 2 bases, with 14 bases separating them. CDR1 is SGDLS, CDR2 YYNGEE, per germline. This CDR3 comprises 14 residues. The CDR3: CASTLDGENYGYTF. The CDR3, as DNA: TGTGCCAGCACCCTGGATGGGGAAAACTATGGCTACACCTTC.

This rearrangement joins TRBV7-8 to TRBJ2-1; no definite D call. The CDR3 spans 14 residues. In germline, CDR1 is SGHVS, CDR2 FQNEAQ. The germline V and J ends were trimmed by 5 bases and 8 bases, with 16 bases remaining between them. CDR3 coding DNA: TGTGCCAGCAGCCCCCGCCAGCTGGTCGATGAGCAGTTCTTC. This gives the protein CASSPRQLVDEQFF.

This chain uses TRBV28 with TRBJ1-5; no definite D call. This CDR3 is 16 amino acids long. V dropped 1 base and J dropped 5 bases, with 15 bases sitting between them. CDR1 is MDHEN, CDR2 SYDVKM, per germline. The chain's CDR3 is CASSLSGRDNHQPQHF. CDR3 sequence (DNA): TGTGCCAGCAGTTTATCGGGGAGGGATAACCATCAGCCCCAGCATTTT.

The table lists this clonotype with a few counts. The V call is TRBV6-2 or TRBV6-3, the J call TRBJ1-1, with D perhaps TRBD1 (6 bases). The CDR3 totals 15 residues. Germline V gene data show CDR1 as MNHEY and CDR2 as SVGEGT. V was pared by 2 bases and J by 4 bases, with 14 bases between. As DNA, the CDR3 is TGTGCCAGCAGTTACCCTCTCAGGGGAATCACTGAAGCTTTCTTT. Its translation: CASSYPLRGITEAFF.

The rearrangement uses TRBV12-3 or TRBV12-4 and TRBJ2-7; D perhaps matches TRBD1 (5 bases). The V end lost 7 bases, the J end lost 0 bases, and 16 bases lay between the germline ends. This CDR3 spans 15 amino acids. CDR3 region: CASTSGGAGSYEQYF. The CDR3 DNA sequence: TGTGCCAGCACGTCCGGTGGGGCCGGCTCCTACGAGCAGTACTTC.

The chain recombines TRBV6-1 with TRBJ2-7, with no clear D. Trimming stripped 7 bases from V and 3 bases from J, with 7 bases between. The CDR3 spans 11 residues. Germline CDR1 and CDR2: MNHNS and SASEGT. CDR3 in amino acids: CASMGYYEQYF. The CDR3 nucleotides are TGTGCCAGCATGGGCTACTACGAGCAGTACTTC.

This clonotype has ten or more counts. This chain links TRBV12-3 or TRBV12-4 with TRBJ1-2; D is undetermined. Trimming left V 3 bases short and J 8 bases short, with 7 bases between. CDR3 size: 11 residues. The CDR3 sequence: CASSFREGYTF. The CDR3 DNA is TGTGCCAGCAGTTTTCGGGAAGGCTACACCTTC.

This chain joins TRBV11-1 and TRBJ2-6; no definite D call. The CDR3 runs 18 residues. V shed 0 bases and J shed 0 bases, with 12 bases lying between them. Germline lookup yields CDR1 SGHAT and CDR2 FQDESV (reference sequence). The CDR3 region is CASSLAIMAHSGANVLTF. The DNA of the CDR3 is TGTGCCAGCAGCTTAGCTATTATGGCGCACTCTGGGGCCAACGTCCTGACTTTC.

The chain is built from TRBV9 and TRBJ1-1; possibly TRBD1 for D (5 bases). Germline assignment: CDR1 SGDLS and CDR2 YYNGEE. This CDR3 spans 15 amino acids. V was trimmed by 1 base and J by 5 bases, leaving 15 bases between them. The CDR3 sequence is CASSVIGGKGTEAFF. The CDR3 coding sequence is TGTGCCAGCAGCGTAATTGGGGGGAAAGGGACTGAAGCTTTCTTT.